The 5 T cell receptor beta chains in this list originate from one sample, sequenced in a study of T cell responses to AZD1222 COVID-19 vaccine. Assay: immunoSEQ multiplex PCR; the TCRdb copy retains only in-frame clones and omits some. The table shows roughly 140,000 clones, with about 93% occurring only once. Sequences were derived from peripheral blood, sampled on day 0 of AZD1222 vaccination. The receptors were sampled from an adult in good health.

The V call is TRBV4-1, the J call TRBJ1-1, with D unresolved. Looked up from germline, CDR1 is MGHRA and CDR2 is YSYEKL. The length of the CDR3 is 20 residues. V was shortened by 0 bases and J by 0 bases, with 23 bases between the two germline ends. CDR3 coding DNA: TGCGCCAGCAGCCAAGATTTCGTGGGGATTTACCGGGGTGTGAACACTGAAGCTTTCTTT. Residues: CASSQDFVGIYRGVNTEAFF.

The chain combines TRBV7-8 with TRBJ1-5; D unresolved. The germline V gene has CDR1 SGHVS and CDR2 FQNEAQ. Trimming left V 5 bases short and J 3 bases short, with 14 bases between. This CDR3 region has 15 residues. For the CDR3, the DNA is TGTGCCAGCAGCCCCGTCGCGGCAACCAATCAGCCCCAGCATTTT. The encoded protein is CASSPVAATNQPQHF.

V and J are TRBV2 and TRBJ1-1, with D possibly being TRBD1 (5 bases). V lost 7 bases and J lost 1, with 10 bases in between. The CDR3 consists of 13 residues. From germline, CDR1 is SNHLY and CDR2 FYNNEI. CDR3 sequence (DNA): TGTGCCAGCACTCTCCAGGGGAACACTGAAGCTTTCTTT. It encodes CASTLQGNTEAFF.

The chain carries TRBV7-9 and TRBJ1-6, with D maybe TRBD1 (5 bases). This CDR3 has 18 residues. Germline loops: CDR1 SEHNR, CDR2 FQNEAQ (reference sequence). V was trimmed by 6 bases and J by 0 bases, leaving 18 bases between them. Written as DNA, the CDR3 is TGTGCCAGCAGACCCAGCGACGGGACCCTCTCCTATAATTCACCCCTCCACTTT. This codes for CASRPSDGTLSYNSPLHF.

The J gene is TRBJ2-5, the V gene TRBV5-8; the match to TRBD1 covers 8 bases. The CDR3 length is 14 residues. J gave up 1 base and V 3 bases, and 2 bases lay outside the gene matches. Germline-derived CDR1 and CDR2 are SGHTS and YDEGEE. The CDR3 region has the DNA TGTGCCAGCAGCTCAGGACAGGGCCAAGAGACCCAGTACTTC. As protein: CASSSGQGQETQYF.